This is a list of T cell receptor beta chains from one sample in a study of CD8+ T cells in alopecia areata. The data were produced by immunoSEQ multiplex PCR, yet TCRdb's version contains in-frame clones alone and is incomplete. The sample lists about 94,000 clones, about 70% occurring once. Material: CD8+ T cells sorted from blood, obtained at roughly week 45, from a patient treated with tofacitinib. The receptor source for this set is a human donor with alopecia areata. CDR3s include the opening cysteine and the closing phenylalanine or tryptophan.

V gene,J gene,CDR3 protein
TRBV10-3,TRBJ1-2,CAISESVDRAVSGYTF
TRBV7-8,TRBJ1-5,CASSLGGRGSSNQPQHF
TRBV29-1,TRBJ1-1,CSGGGSTEAFF
TRBV5-6,TRBJ2-1,CASSLGLYNEQFF
TRBV4-2,TRBJ2-7,CASSQELSGKGYEQYF
TRBV29-1,TRBJ2-5,CSFARGARETQYF
TRBV7-9,TRBJ2-7,CASSPTSGAGEQYF
TRBV4-3,TRBJ1-3,CASSQDRVANTIYF
TRBV5-8,TRBJ1-1,CASSSTGTGNTEAFF
TRBV14,TRBJ2-3,CASSPRRDTQYF
TRBV7-9,TRBJ2-2,CASSLTIAYLNTGELFF
TRBV9,TRBJ1-2,CASSVNDRLHEYYGYTF
TRBV6-4,TRBJ2-3,CASSTYFLGTTTRTDTQYF
TRBV11-2,TRBJ2-1,CASSVGRYNEQFF
TRBV19,TRBJ2-7,CASSIDSELEQYF
TRBV13,TRBJ2-4,CASSLGPSGGPQNIQYF
TRBV30,TRBJ2-2,CAWRIRTGELFF
TRBV2,TRBJ1-1,CASKGTGLNTEAFF
TRBV5-8,TRBJ1-6,CASSPGQGYSPLHF
TRBV19,TRBJ1-1,CASRNEGPGAFF
TRBV19,TRBJ1-2,CASSIPDRARPRYGYTF
TRBV7-8,TRBJ2-1,CASSLDEQFF
TRBV11-2,TRBJ1-1,CASSSSPTGAFF
TRBV13,TRBJ1-1,CASSAATTEAFF
TRBV5-8,TRBJ1-6,CASSSDSPLHF
TRBV15,TRBJ2-3,CATGEGDGTDTQYF
TRBV4-3,TRBJ1-5,CASSLTKGQPQHF
TRBV7-9,TRBJ2-1,CASSLGTREQFF
TRBV6-1,TRBJ1-5,CASSEWGTGAQPQHF
TRBV9,TRBJ2-1,CASSGQGRNEQFF